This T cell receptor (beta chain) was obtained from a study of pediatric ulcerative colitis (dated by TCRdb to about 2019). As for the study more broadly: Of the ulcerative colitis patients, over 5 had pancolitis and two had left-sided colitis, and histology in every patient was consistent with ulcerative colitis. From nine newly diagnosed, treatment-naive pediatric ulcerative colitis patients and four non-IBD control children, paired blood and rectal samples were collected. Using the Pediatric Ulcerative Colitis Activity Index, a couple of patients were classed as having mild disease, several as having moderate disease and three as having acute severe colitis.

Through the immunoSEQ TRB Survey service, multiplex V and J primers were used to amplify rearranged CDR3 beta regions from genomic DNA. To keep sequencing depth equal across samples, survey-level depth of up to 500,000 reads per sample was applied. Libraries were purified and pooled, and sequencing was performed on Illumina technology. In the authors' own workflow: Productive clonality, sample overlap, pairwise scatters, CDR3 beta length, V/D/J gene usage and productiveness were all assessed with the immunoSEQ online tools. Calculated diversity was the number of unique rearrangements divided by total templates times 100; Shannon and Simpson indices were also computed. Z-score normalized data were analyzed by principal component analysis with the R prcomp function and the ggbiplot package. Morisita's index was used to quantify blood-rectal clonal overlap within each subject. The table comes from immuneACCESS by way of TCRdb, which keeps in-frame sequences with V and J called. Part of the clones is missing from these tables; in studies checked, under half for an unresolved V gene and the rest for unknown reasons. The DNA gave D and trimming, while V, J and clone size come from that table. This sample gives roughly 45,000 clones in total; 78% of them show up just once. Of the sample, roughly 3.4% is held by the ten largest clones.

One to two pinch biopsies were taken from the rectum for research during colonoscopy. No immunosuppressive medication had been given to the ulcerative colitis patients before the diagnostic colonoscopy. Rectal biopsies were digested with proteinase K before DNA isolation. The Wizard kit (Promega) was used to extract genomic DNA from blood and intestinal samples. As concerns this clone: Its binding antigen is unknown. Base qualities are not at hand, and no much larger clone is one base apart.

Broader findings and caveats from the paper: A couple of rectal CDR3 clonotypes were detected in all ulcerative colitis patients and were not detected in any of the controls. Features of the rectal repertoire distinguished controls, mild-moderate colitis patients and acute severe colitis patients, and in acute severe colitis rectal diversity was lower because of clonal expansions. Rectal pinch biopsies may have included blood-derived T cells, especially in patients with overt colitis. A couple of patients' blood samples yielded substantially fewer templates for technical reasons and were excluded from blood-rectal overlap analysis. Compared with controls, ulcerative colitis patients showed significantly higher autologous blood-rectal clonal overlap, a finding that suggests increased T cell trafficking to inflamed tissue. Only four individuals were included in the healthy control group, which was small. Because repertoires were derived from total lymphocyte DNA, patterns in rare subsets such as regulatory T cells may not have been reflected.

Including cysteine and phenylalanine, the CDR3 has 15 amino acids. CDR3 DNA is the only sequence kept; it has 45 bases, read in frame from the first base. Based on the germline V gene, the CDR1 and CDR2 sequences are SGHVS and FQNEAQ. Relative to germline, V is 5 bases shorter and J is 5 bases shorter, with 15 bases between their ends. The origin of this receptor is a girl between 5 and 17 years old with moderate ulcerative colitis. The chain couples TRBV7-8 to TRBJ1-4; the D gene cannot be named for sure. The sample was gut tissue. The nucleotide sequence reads TGTGCCAGCAGCCCCCTTGGAGGGCTCAATGAAAAACTGTTTTTT. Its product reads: CASSPLGGLNEKLFF.